A single sample is the source of the 26 T cell receptor beta chains below, sequenced in a study of PD-1 blockade in classical Hodgkin lymphoma. Only in-frame clones appear in the TCRdb table, and some are missing; sequencing was by immunoSEQ multiplex PCR. The table shows tens of thousands of clones, with around 81% occurring only once. All patients experienced relapse after autologous stem cell transplantation, and brentuximab vedotin exposure was variable. Specimen: peripheral blood mononuclear cells (PBMCs), collected before the second cycle of nivolumab. All receptors come from a human donor with classical Hodgkin lymphoma.

The chain combines TRBV5-1 with TRBJ1-1; perhaps TRBD1 as D (5 bases). V was shortened by 0 bases and J by 6 bases, with 12 bases between the two germline ends. Germline values: CDR1 SGHRS, CDR2 YFSETQ. The CDR3 length is 14 residues. In DNA, the CDR3 is TGCGCCAGCAGCTTGGATACGGGGCGGGCTGAAGCTTTCTTT. Its protein is CASSLDTGRAEAFF.

The chain uses TRBV7-8 and TRBJ2-1, with TRBD2 matching 8 bases. CDR3 length: 16 amino acids. The germline V gene encodes CDR1 SGHVS and CDR2 FQNEAQ. Unmatched junction bases numbered 12, after V lost 5 bases and J lost 6 bases. The CDR3 nucleotides read TGTGCCAGCAGCCCCCAAGTTAGCGGGGCCCTCAATGAGCAGTTCTTC. The encoded protein is CASSPQVSGALNEQFF.

This clone appeared a single time. V and J are TRBV6-1 and TRBJ1-5; unclear D gene. The CDR3 contains 14 residues. Germline CDR1 and CDR2: MNHNS and SASEGT. Trimming took off 4 bases at V and 2 bases at J, with 9 bases between the two ends. CDR3 nucleotide sequence: TGTGCCAGCAGTGTGTTGCAGGGCAATCAGCCCCAGCATTTT. Translated: CASSVLQGNQPQHF.

The chain combines TRBV19 with TRBJ1-2, with D possibly TRBD1 on 6 matching bases. There are 16 residues in the CDR3. The germline V gene encodes CDR1 LNHDA and CDR2 SQIVND (reference sequence). The ends were cut back, 3 bases at V and 1 base at J, with 15 bases in the middle. The CDR3 nucleotides are TGTGCCAGTAGTATGGACAGCGAAATATTTAACTATGGCTACACCTTC. This codes for CASSMDSEIFNYGYTF.

This rearrangement joins TRBV5-4 to TRBJ2-2; D is possibly TRBD1 (6 bases). The length of the CDR3 is 15 residues. Germline V gives CDR1 SGHNT, CDR2 YYREEE (reference sequence). V was shortened by 0 bases and J by 4 bases, with 10 bases between the two germline ends. In DNA form, the CDR3 reads TGTGCCAGCAGCTTGGGGCGAGGGGGCACCGGGGAGCTGTTTTTT. Amino acid sequence: CASSLGRGGTGELFF.

In its sample, this clone was seen a few times. The chain carries TRBV28 and TRBJ2-1; D may match TRBD1 or TRBD2 (5 bases each). This CDR3 has 12 residues. V was shortened by 8 bases and J by 6 bases, with 11 bases between the two germline ends. Germline-derived CDR1 and CDR2 are MDHEN and SYDVKM. CDR3 sequence reads: CASGGPTNEQFF. The CDR3 nucleotides are TGTGCCAGCGGGGGACCCACCAATGAGCAGTTCTTC.

This chain uses TRBV11-3 with TRBJ2-5; D may be TRBD2 (7 bases). V gave up 3 bases and J gave up 5 bases, with 13 bases separating them. Germline CDR1 and CDR2: SGHNT and YENEEA. The CDR3 extends over 14 amino acids. In DNA, the CDR3 is TGTGCCAGCAGCTTCGGCGGGGGCCGGGAGACCCAGTACTTC. Amino acids: CASSFGGGRETQYF. Combining the CDR3 with reference TRBV11-3 and TRBJ2-5 gives the whole variable domain EAGVVQSPRYKIIEKKQPVAFWCNPISGHNTLYWYLQNLGQGPELLIRYENEEAVDDSQLPKDRFSAERLKGVDSTLKIQPAELGDSAVYLCASSFGGGRETQYFGPGTRLLVL.

CDR3 region: CASTRESGVYNEQFF. The CDR3 DNA reads TGCGCCAGCACCCGGGAAAGCGGAGTTTACAATGAGCAGTTCTTC. This chain connects TRBV5-1 to TRBJ2-1; D is perhaps TRBD2 (5 bases). The CDR3 extends over 15 amino acids. Trimming took off 6 bases at V and 4 bases at J, with 17 bases between the two ends. Germline CDR1 SGHRS, CDR2 YFSETQ. Complete variable domain (other parts from reference TRBV5-1 and TRBJ2-1): KAGVTQTPRYLIKTRGQQVTLSCSPISGHRSVSWYQQTPGQGLQFLFEYFSETQRNKGNFPGRFSGRQFSNSRSEMNVSTLELGDSALYLCASTRESGVYNEQFFGPGTRLTVL.

The rearrangement links TRBV4-1 to TRBJ2-7; 7 bases are shared with TRBD1. V was pared by 4 bases and J by 5 bases, with 5 bases of the junction left unmatched. The CDR3 has 13 residues. In germline, CDR1 is MGHRA, CDR2 YSYEKL. The CDR3 loop reads CASSRGTGDEQYF. Here the CDR3 DNA reads TGCGCCAGCAGCCGCGGAACAGGGGACGAGCAGTACTTC.

This clone was picked up one time. The chain carries TRBV5-1 and TRBJ2-2; 7 bases map to TRBD1. Germline CDR1 reads SGHRS; CDR2 reads YFSETQ. This CDR3 comprises 16 residues. V was clipped by 2 bases and J by 3 bases; unmatched bases: 7. The CDR3 DNA is TGCGCCAGCAGCTTAGGACAGGCTGAGTACACCGGGGAGCTGTTTTTT. Protein product: CASSLGQAEYTGELFF.

This clone was picked up a small number of times. This chain links TRBV5-1 with TRBJ2-5; D may be TRBD1 or TRBD2 (5 bases each). The V gene lost 6 bases and the J gene lost 5 bases, with 11 bases spanning the gap. CDR3 length: 12 amino acids. Germline V CDR1 and CDR2: SGHRS, YFSETQ. The CDR3 DNA sequence: TGCGCCAGCACCCTCTGGGGGGAGACCCAGTACTTC. Translation: CASTLWGETQYF.

V usage is TRBV18 and J usage is TRBJ1-1; a possible D gene is TRBD1 (6 bases). Deletions cut 4 bases from V and 3 bases from J, with 24 bases between. Germline values: CDR1 KGHSH, CDR2 LQKENI. This CDR3 spans 18 amino acids. In DNA, the CDR3 is TGTGCCAGCTCACTAATCCCTCTCCGTGGGGGGGCTTACACTGAAGCTTTCTTT. Its protein is CASSLIPLRGGAYTEAFF.

The CDR3, as DNA: TGCGCCAGCAGCCAAGCCGGGACAGGCATACAGCCCCAGCATTTT. This codes for CASSQAGTGIQPQHF. The chain uses TRBV4-1 and TRBJ1-5; 8 nucleotides agree with TRBD1. V dropped 1 base and J dropped 7; count of bases not matched to a gene: 6. The germline V gene encodes CDR1 MGHRA and CDR2 YSYEKL. The CDR3 consists of 15 residues.

This rearrangement joins TRBV9 to TRBJ2-2; either TRBD1 or TRBD2 may fit D (5 bases each). The germline V gene has CDR1 SGDLS and CDR2 YYNGEE. The length of the CDR3 is 15 residues. V lost 0 bases and J 3 bases, leaving 9 bases between the germline ends. CDR3 coding DNA: TGTGCCAGCAGCGTAGCCGGGACCGACACCGGGGAGCTGTTTTTT. It specifies CASSVAGTDTGELFF. Supplemented by reference TRBV9 and TRBJ2-2, the full variable domain reads DSGVTQTPKHLITATGQRVTLRCSPRSGDLSVYWYQQSLDQGLQFLIQYYNGEERAKGNILERFSAQQFPDLHSELNLSSLELGDSALYFCASSVAGTDTGELFFGEGSRLTVL.

This rearrangement joins TRBV9 to TRBJ2-6, with 8 bases aligning to TRBD1. V lost 2 bases, J lost 0 bases, and 4 bases stayed unmatched. Per germline, CDR1 SGDLS and CDR2 YYNGEE. The CDR3 runs 17 residues. CDR3 protein: CASSVRTGGSGANVLTF. Written as DNA, the CDR3 is TGTGCCAGCAGCGTCAGAACAGGGGGCTCTGGGGCCAACGTCCTGACTTTC.

The chain combines TRBV27 with TRBJ2-2; D possibly corresponds to TRBD2 (6 bases). Trimming removed 4 bases from V and 3 bases from J, with 9 bases in between. The CDR3 consists of 14 residues. Germline lookup yields CDR1 MNHEY and CDR2 SMNVEV (reference sequence). The CDR3 loop is CASSSLAHTGELFF. In nucleotides, the CDR3 is TGTGCCAGCAGTTCACTAGCACACACCGGGGAGCTGTTTTTT.

The J gene is TRBJ1-2, the V gene TRBV30; D possibly corresponds to TRBD1 (5 bases). The CDR3 is made up of 14 amino acids. V was clipped by 3 bases and J by 4 bases, with 15 bases between them. From germline, CDR1 is GTSNPN and CDR2 SVGIG (reference sequence). The CDR3 coding sequence is TGTGCCTGGAGCGAAACAGGAAACTTCTATGGCTACACCTTC. Its protein product is CAWSETGNFYGYTF. The full variable domain, with the rest looked up from reference TRBV30 and TRBJ1-2, is SQTIHQWPATLVQPVGSPLSLECTVEGTSNPNLYWYRQAAGRGLQLLFYSVGIGQISSEVPQNLSASRPQDRQFILSSKKLLLSDSGFYLCAWSETGNFYGYTFGSGTRLTVV.

This clone showed up just a few times. The V call is TRBV10-2, the J call TRBJ1-3, with a weak D call TRBD1 (6 bases). The V gene's germline CDR1 is WSHSY and CDR2 SAAADI. V was clipped by 3 bases and J by 8 bases, with 17 bases between them. The CDR3 has 15 residues. As DNA, the CDR3 is TGCGCCAGCAGTGACCTTACAGGGTTGGGAGACACCATATATTTT. Its protein is CASSDLTGLGDTIYF.

This chain joins TRBV30 and TRBJ2-2, with 10 bases lining up with TRBD2. The junction had 7 bases not matched to a gene; V was cut back by 0 bases and J by 6 bases. The CDR3 is 16 residues long. The germline V gene has CDR1 GTSNPN and CDR2 SVGIG (reference sequence). In DNA, the CDR3 is TGTGCCTGGAGTGTAGGGCTAGCGGGAGATGCCGGGGAGCTGTTTTTT. As protein: CAWSVGLAGDAGELFF. Supplemented by reference TRBV30 and TRBJ2-2, the full variable domain reads SQTIHQWPATLVQPVGSPLSLECTVEGTSNPNLYWYRQAAGRGLQLLFYSVGIGQISSEVPQNLSASRPQDRQFILSSKKLLLSDSGFYLCAWSVGLAGDAGELFFGEGSRLTVL.

The chain employs TRBV9 and TRBJ2-1; D possibly uses TRBD1 or TRBD2 (5 bases each). Germline V gene sequence: CDR1 SGDLS, CDR2 YYNGEE. The CDR3 runs to 13 residues. V dropped 3 bases and J dropped 5 bases, with 9 bases sitting between them. CDR3 region: CASSGGWDNEQFF. CDR3 in DNA: TGTGCCAGCAGCGGGGGGTGGGACAATGAGCAGTTCTTC.

The V and J genes are TRBV5-4 and TRBJ1-1; the D is unclear. The germline V gene encodes CDR1 SGHNT and CDR2 YYREEE (reference sequence). This CDR3 region has 13 residues. Trimming cost V 0 bases and J 5 bases, with 8 bases left between them. The CDR3 DNA sequence: TGTGCCAGCAGCTTGGATCGTGGGACTGAAGCTTTCTTT. This sequence encodes CASSLDRGTEAFF.

The chain carries TRBV13 and TRBJ2-1; D may be TRBD2 (6 bases). V was cut by 3 bases and J by 9 bases, with 18 bases left in between. The CDR3 sequence is 15 residues long. Germline CDR1 is PRHDT and CDR2 is FYEKMQ (reference sequence). The CDR3 nucleotides read TGTGCCAGCAGCTTCGGGACTTTCCCCGGGGGTGAGCAGTTCTTC. Translating gives CASSFGTFPGGEQFF.

The chain uses TRBV27 and TRBJ1-5, with D maybe TRBD1 (6 bases). The CDR3 extends over 16 amino acids. V lost 6 bases and J lost 2, with 17 bases in between. The germline V gene encodes CDR1 MNHEY and CDR2 SMNVEV (reference sequence). The CDR3 loop reads CASSFQGKGGNQPQHF. Here the CDR3 DNA reads TGTGCCAGCAGCTTTCAGGGGAAGGGCGGCAATCAGCCCCAGCATTTT.

V usage is TRBV5-4 and J usage is TRBJ1-4; 9 bases are a match to TRBD1. Trimming at V came to 4 bases and at J to 6 bases, leaving 7 bases not matched to a gene. The CDR3 totals 15 residues. CDR1 is SGHNT, CDR2 YYREEE, per germline (reference sequence). This CDR3 is CASSPPGTGYEKLFF. The CDR3 bases are TGTGCCAGCAGCCCGCCCGGGACAGGGTATGAAAAACTGTTTTTT.

This chain connects TRBV18 to TRBJ1-4; no clear D gene. The CDR3 runs 13 residues. Trimming took 0 bases from V and 10 from J, leaving 9 bases between them. The germline V gene has CDR1 KGHSH and CDR2 LQKENI. This CDR3 is CASSPPLLGKLFF. CDR3 sequence (DNA): TGTGCCAGCTCACCACCCTTACTGGGAAAACTGTTTTTT. The complete variable domain, with remaining parts taken from reference TRBV18 and TRBJ1-4, reads NAGVMQNPRHLVRRRGQEARLRCSPMKGHSHVYWYRQLPEEGLKFMVYLQKENIIDESGMPKERFSAEFPKEGPSILRIQQVVRGDSAAYFCASSPPLLGKLFFGSGTQLSVL.

The rearrangement uses TRBV4-1 and TRBJ1-2; D remains ambiguous. Germline V gives CDR1 MGHRA, CDR2 YSYEKL. This CDR3 region has 14 residues. Trimming stripped 0 bases from V and 8 bases from J, with 13 bases between. The CDR3 reads CASSQDSGFGGYTF. The CDR3 DNA follows: TGCGCCAGCAGCCAAGATTCGGGATTCGGCGGCTACACCTTC.